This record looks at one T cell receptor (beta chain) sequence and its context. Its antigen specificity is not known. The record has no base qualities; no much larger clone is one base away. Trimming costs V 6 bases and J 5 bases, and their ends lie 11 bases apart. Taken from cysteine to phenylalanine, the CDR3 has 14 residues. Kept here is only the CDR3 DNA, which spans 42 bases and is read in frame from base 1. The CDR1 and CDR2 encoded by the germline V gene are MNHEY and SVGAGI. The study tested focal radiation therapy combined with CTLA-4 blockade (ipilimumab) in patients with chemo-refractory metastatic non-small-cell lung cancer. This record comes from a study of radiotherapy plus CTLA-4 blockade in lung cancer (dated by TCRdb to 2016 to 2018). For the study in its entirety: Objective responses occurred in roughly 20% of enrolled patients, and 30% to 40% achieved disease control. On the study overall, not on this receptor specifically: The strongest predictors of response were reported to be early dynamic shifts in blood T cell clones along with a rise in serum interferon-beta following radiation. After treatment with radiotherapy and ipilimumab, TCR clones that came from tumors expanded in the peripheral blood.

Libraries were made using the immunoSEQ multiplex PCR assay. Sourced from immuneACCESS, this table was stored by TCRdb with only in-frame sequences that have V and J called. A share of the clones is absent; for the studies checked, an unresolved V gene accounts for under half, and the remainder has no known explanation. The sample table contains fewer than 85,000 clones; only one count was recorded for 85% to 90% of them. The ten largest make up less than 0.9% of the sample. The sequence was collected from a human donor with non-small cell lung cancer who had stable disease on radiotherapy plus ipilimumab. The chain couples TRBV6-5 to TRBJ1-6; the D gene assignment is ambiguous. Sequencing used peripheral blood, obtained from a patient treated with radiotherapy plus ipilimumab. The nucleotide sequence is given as TGTGCCAGCAGCCCACGCAGTAATAATTCACCCCTCCACTTT. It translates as CASSPRSNNSPLHF.